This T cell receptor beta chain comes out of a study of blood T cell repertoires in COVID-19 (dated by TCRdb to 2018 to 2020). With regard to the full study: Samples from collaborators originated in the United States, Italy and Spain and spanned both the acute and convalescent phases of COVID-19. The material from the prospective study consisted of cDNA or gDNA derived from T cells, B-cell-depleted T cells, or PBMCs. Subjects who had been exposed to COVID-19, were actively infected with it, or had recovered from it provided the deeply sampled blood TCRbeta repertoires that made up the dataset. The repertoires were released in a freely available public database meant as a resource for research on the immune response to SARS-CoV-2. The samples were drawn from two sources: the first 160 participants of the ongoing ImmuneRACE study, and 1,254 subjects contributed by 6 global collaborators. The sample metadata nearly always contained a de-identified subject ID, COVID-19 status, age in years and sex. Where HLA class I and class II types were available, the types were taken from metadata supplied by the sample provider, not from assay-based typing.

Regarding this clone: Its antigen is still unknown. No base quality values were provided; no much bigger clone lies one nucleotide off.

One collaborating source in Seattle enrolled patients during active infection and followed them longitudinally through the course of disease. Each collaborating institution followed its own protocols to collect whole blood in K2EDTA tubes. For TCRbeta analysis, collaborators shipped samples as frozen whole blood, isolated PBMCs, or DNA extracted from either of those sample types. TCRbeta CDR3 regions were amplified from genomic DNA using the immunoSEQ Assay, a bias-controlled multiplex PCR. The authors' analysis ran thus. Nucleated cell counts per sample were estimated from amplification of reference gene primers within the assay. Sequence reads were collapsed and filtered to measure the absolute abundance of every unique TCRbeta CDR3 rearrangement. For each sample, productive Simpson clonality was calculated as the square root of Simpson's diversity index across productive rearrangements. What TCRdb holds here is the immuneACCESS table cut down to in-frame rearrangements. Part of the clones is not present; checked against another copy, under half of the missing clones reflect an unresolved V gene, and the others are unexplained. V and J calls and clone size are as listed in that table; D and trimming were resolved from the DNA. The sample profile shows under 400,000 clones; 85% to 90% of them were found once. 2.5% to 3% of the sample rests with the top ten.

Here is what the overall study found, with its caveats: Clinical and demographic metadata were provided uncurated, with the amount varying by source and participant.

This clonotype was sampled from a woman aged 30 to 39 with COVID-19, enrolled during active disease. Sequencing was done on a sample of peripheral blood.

The bases are TGCGCCAGCAGCCCGGGGACAGTTAACTATGGCTACACCTTC. Its protein product is CASSPGTVNYGYTF. The chain joins TRBV5-1 to TRBJ1-2, with 7 bases in between that match TRBD1. The cysteine opens and the phenylalanine closes a CDR3 of 14 amino acids. The read is trimmed to its CDR3 DNA, 42 bases read in frame from base 1. Trimming takes 4 bases off V and 1 base off J; junction bases not matched to a gene: 4. CDR1 SGHRS and CDR2 YFSETQ were looked up in the germline V gene.